This T cell receptor beta chain was identified in a study of blood T cell repertoires in COVID-19. Produced via immunoSEQ multiplex PCR; TCRdb's table is partial and in-frame only. This table has hundreds of thousands of clones, over 75% appearing once. Germline V gives CDR1 MNHEY, CDR2 SVGEGT. The CDR3 is 15 amino acids. The J segment lost 13 bases and the V segment lost 6 bases, leaving 14 bases of the junction unmatched. The genes are TRBV6-2 or TRBV6-3 and TRBJ2-5, with 13 positions matching TRBD2. The origin of this receptor is a man aged 50 to 60 with active or convalescent COVID-19. The sequenced material came from peripheral blood. The CDR3 is CASSQTSGRTSSGYF. CDR3 nucleotides: TGTGCCAGCAGCCAGACTAGCGGGAGGACCTCTTCAGGGTACTTC.